Below are 21 T cell receptor beta chains sequenced from a single sample in a study of blood T cell repertoires in COVID-19. Here immunoSEQ multiplex PCR was the method, and the copy in TCRdb shows in-frame clones only, minus some. The sample lists 55,000 or so clones, more than 70% occurring once. The sample taken for sequencing was peripheral blood. The receptors were gathered from a man aged 55 to 70 with active COVID-19.

This clone came up a few times. The chain recombines TRBV5-6 with TRBJ2-3; 9 bases line up with TRBD2. J lost 2 bases, V lost 4 bases, and 11 bases had no gene match. Germline V gene lookup returns CDR1 SGHDT and CDR2 YYEEEE. CDR3 size: 17 residues. CDR3 DNA: TGTGCCAGCAGCGGAGTAGCGGGAGCGGGACCCACAGATACGCAGTATTTT. Its protein is CASSGVAGAGPTDTQYF.

This clone is a singleton in its sample. J is TRBJ2-1 and V is TRBV3-1 (or the pseudogene TRBV3-2), with TRBD2 matching over 14 bases. In germline, CDR1 is LGHDT, CDR2 YNNKEL (reference sequence). V lost 1 base and J lost 7; bases outside the gene matches: 6. This CDR3 is built from 17 residues. CDR3 in amino acids: CASSQVRTSGRKNEQFF. In DNA, the CDR3 is TGTGCCAGCAGCCAAGTTCGGACTAGCGGGAGGAAGAATGAGCAGTTCTTC.

The rearrangement uses TRBV11-2 and TRBJ2-7; 9 positions match TRBD2. Germline CDR1 SGHAT, CDR2 FQNNGV. Trimming at V came to 1 base and at J to 6 bases, leaving 4 bases not matched to a gene. The CDR3 is 14 residues long. The CDR3 is CASSLGLAGREQYF. Here the CDR3 DNA reads TGTGCCAGCAGCTTAGGGCTAGCGGGACGCGAGCAGTACTTC.

The chain has TRBV15 and TRBJ2-3; D uncertain. Per the germline V gene, CDR1 is LNHNV and CDR2 is YYDKDF (reference sequence). Trimming shortened V by 0 bases and J by 4 bases, and 5 bases separated the two germline ends. This CDR3 has 13 residues. The CDR3 nucleotides read TGTGCCACCAGCAGAGATAGTCCAGATACGCAGTATTTT. This translates into CATSRDSPDTQYF.

The CDR3 nucleotides are TGTGCCAGCAGCCAAGATCACCCAGGACTAGCGGGGGTTAGCAAAAACATTCAGTACTTC. This sequence encodes CASSQDHPGLAGVSKNIQYF. The V call is TRBV3-1 (or the pseudogene TRBV3-2), the J call TRBJ2-4; 13 nucleotides match TRBD2. Germline values: CDR1 LGHDT, CDR2 YNNKEL (reference sequence). The CDR3 totals 20 residues. The ends lost 0 bases at V and 3 bases at J; junction bases unmatched: 11.

The genes are TRBV3-1 (or the pseudogene TRBV3-2) and TRBJ2-1; 7 nucleotides line up with TRBD2. Germline V gene lookup returns CDR1 LGHDT and CDR2 YNNKEL (reference sequence). Germline trimming cut 0 bases from V and 6 bases from J; bases unmatched to any gene: 8. The CDR3 extends over 16 amino acids. CDR3 protein: CASSQDLSSGFNEQFF. The DNA of the CDR3 is TGTGCCAGCAGCCAAGATCTATCTAGCGGTTTCAATGAGCAGTTCTTC.

The genes are TRBV7-8 and TRBJ2-7; perhaps TRBD1 as D (6 bases). In germline, CDR1 is SGHVS, CDR2 FQNEAQ. This CDR3 has 15 amino acids. Trimming stripped 5 bases from V and 3 bases from J, with 17 bases between. In nucleotides, the CDR3 is TGTGCCAGCAGCCCCCTAGGGGGAGCTGTCTACGAGCAGTACTTC. Translation: CASSPLGGAVYEQYF.

CDR3 DNA sequence: TGTGCCAGCAGCACCCCAGGGGCGAGAAACATTCAGTACTTC. The encoded protein is CASSTPGARNIQYF. This chain connects TRBV11-2 to TRBJ2-4; a possible D gene is TRBD1 (6 bases). The V and J ends lost 5 bases and 6 bases respectively, with 14 bases between them. The CDR3 totals 14 residues. Germline-derived CDR1 and CDR2 are SGHAT and FQNNGV.

V and J are TRBV5-5 and TRBJ2-5, with 11 bases that match TRBD2. The V gene's germline CDR1 is SGHKS and CDR2 YYEKEE (reference sequence). The ends lost 0 bases at V and 5 bases at J; junction bases unmatched: 0. This CDR3 comprises 14 residues. The CDR3 sequence is CASSLGTSGETQYF. DNA for the CDR3: TGTGCCAGCAGCTTGGGGACTAGCGGGGAGACCCAGTACTTC.

V is TRBV10-3 and J is TRBJ2-3, with no clear D. This CDR3 spans 14 amino acids. Per the germline V gene, CDR1 is ENHRY and CDR2 is SYGVKD. Trimming stripped 0 bases from V and 5 bases from J, with 9 bases between. CDR3 nucleotides: TGTGCCATCAGTGAGTCGAACGTAGAAGATACGCAGTATTTT. Protein: CAISESNVEDTQYF.

CDR3 DNA sequence: TGTGCCAGCAGCAAGACCGGGACAGGGGGCGGCACAGATACGCAGTATTTT. Residues: CASSKTGTGGGTDTQYF. The V call is TRBV7-3, the J call TRBJ2-3; 12 nucleotides match TRBD1. CDR1 and CDR2 (germline): SGHTA, FQGTGA. The CDR3 runs to 17 residues. The trim removed 5 bases at V and 1 base at J, leaving 7 bases unmatched. The whole variable domain, filled in from reference TRBV7-3 and TRBJ2-3, reads GAGVSQTPSNKVTEKGKYVELRCDPISGHTALYWYRQSLGQGPEFLIYFQGTGAADDSGLPNDRFFAVRPEGSVSTLKIQRTERGDSAVYLCASSKTGTGGGTDTQYFGPGTRLTVL.

The chain uses TRBV6-6 and TRBJ2-2; 9 bases are a match to TRBD1. The CDR3 has 17 amino acids. V shed 5 bases, J shed 3 bases, and the junction held 10 bases outside the gene matches. Germline V CDR1 and CDR2: MNHNY, SVGAGI (reference sequence). The CDR3 coding sequence is TGTGCCAGCAGTCGCGGGACAGGGCGGTCGTACACCGGGGAGCTGTTTTTT. Translating gives CASSRGTGRSYTGELFF.

This clone was seen only once. This chain joins TRBV29-1 and TRBJ2-7; 10 nucleotides match TRBD2. Germline CDR1 is SQVTM and CDR2 is ANQGSEA. Losses at the gene ends were 5 bases for V and 0 bases for J; bases not matched to a gene: 10. This CDR3 contains 16 residues. The CDR3 loop reads CSVRTSGLYRSYEQYF. CDR3 in DNA: TGCAGCGTTCGGACTAGCGGCCTCTATCGCTCCTACGAGCAGTACTTC.

This chain connects TRBV11-1 to TRBJ2-1, with a weak D call TRBD1 (5 bases). With 3 bases removed from V and 7 bases from J, the gap between germline ends came to 19 bases. Germline lookup yields CDR1 SGHAT and CDR2 FQDESV (reference sequence). This CDR3 is 16 amino acids long. The CDR3 DNA follows: TGTGCCAGCAGCTTGAGAAGGGGCCGAGCTATTAATGAGCAGTTCTTC. As protein: CASSLRRGRAINEQFF.

The rearrangement links TRBV11-3 to TRBJ1-1, with TRBD1 identical over 10 bases. V was pared by 6 bases and J by 8 bases, with 3 bases of the junction left unmatched. Germline lookup yields CDR1 SGHNT and CDR2 YENEEA. The CDR3 is made up of 12 amino acids. The CDR3 region is CASRGTGVEAFF. The CDR3 DNA follows: TGTGCCAGCAGGGGGACAGGGGTAGAAGCTTTCTTT.

The chain couples TRBV6-5 to TRBJ2-1; 11 bases line up with TRBD1. The CDR3 consists of 15 residues. In germline, CDR1 is MNHEY, CDR2 SVGAGI. J lost 2 bases, V lost 5 bases, and 2 bases had no gene match. The CDR3: CASSRGQGAYNEQFF. The CDR3 bases are TGTGCCAGCAGTAGGGGACAGGGGGCCTACAATGAGCAGTTCTTC.

The chain combines TRBV20-1 with TRBJ1-1; D gene uncertain. This CDR3 has 11 residues. With 2 bases removed from V and 6 bases from J, the gap between germline ends came to 7 bases. Germline V gene lookup returns CDR1 DFQATT and CDR2 SNEGSKA (reference sequence). CDR3 loop: CSARQAAEAFF. Here the CDR3 DNA reads TGCAGTGCTAGACAGGCCGCTGAAGCTTTCTTT.

The V and J genes are TRBV3-1 (or the pseudogene TRBV3-2) and TRBJ2-3; 7 positions agree with TRBD2. Germline assignment: CDR1 LGHDT and CDR2 YNNKEL (reference sequence). With V trimmed by 7 bases and J by 0 bases, 4 bases remained unmatched. The CDR3 is made up of 14 amino acids. This chain's CDR3 is CASTPGLSTDTQYF. The CDR3 coding sequence is TGTGCCAGCACCCCGGGACTAAGCACAGATACGCAGTATTTT.

This clone was detected once. The rearrangement links TRBV29-1 to TRBJ1-2; D is perhaps TRBD1 (5 bases). Germline V lookup: CDR1 SQVTM, CDR2 ANQGSEA. This CDR3 has 12 amino acids. The V end lost 8 bases, the J end lost 7 bases, and 17 bases lay between the germline ends. The CDR3 spells CSTREGQAGYTF. In DNA, the CDR3 is TGCAGCACACGGGAGGGGCAGGCTGGCTACACCTTC.

The chain recombines TRBV12-3 or TRBV12-4 with TRBJ1-5; D gene ambiguous. V lost 3 bases to trimming and J lost 6 bases, with 3 bases between them. The CDR3 runs to 11 residues. Here the CDR3 DNA reads TGTGCCAGCAGTTTGAGTCAGCCCCAGCATTTT. This translates into CASSLSQPQHF.

The chain combines TRBV7-9 with TRBJ2-7; TRBD1 matches at 8 bases. Germline CDR1 reads SEHNR; CDR2 reads FQNEAQ (reference sequence). The V and J ends lost 4 bases and 4 bases, in that order; junction bases with no gene match: 12. The CDR3 is made up of 16 amino acids. The CDR3: CASSSPGQAHMYEQYF. CDR3 nucleotide sequence: TGTGCCAGCAGCTCCCCGGGACAGGCCCATATGTACGAGCAGTACTTC.